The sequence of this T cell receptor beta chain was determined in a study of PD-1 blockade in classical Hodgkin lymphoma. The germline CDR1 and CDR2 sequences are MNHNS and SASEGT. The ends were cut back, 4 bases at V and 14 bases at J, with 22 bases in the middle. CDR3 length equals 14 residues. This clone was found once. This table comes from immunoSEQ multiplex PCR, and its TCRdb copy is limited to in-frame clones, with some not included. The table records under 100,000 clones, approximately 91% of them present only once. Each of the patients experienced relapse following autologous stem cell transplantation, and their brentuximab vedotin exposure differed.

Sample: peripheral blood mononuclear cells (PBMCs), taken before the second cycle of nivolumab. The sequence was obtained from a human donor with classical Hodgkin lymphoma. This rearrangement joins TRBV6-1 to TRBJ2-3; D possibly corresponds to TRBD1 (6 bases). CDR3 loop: CASSGGTGPQLLYF. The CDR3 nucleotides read TGTGCCAGCAGTGGAGGAACAGGGCCCCAATTGCTGTATTTT.